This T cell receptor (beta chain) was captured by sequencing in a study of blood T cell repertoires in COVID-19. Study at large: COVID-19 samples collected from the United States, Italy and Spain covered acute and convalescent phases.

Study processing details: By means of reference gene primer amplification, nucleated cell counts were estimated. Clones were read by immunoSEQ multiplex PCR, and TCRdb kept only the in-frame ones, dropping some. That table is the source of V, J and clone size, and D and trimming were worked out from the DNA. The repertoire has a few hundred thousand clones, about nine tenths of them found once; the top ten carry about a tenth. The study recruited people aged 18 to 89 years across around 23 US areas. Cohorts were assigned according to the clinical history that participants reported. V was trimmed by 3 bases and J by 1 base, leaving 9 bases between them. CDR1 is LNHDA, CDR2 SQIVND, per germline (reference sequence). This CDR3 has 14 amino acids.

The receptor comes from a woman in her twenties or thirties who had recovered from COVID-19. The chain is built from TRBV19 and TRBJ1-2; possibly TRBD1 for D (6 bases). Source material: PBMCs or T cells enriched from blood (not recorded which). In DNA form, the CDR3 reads TGTGCCAGTAGTATGCCCAGGGGTAACTATGGCTACACCTTC. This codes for CASSMPRGNYGYTF.